Below are 3 T cell receptor beta chains sequenced from a single sample in a study of shared clonotypes between healthy human individuals. Naive CD8 cells were CD45RO-negative, positively selected for CCR7, excluding terminally differentiated effector memory CD45RA+ cells. This table comes from immunoSEQ multiplex PCR, and its TCRdb copy is limited to in-frame clones, with some not included. The table has around 2.1 million clones, 85% to 95% seen once. Material: naive CD8+ T cells from PBMCs. All receptors derive from a man aged 18-30 years in good health. Some clones in this sample may be carry-over from other donors' samples.

The V call is TRBV4-3, the J call TRBJ2-7; perhaps TRBD1 as D (6 bases). The CDR3 is made up of 17 amino acids. The V end lost 3 bases, the J end lost 2 bases, and 20 bases lay between the germline ends. The germline V gene encodes CDR1 LGHNA and CDR2 YSLEER. The CDR3, as DNA: TGCGCCAGCAGCCACCAACGGACAGACAACACGGCCTACGAGCAGTACTTC. Translating gives CASSHQRTDNTAYEQYF.

This clone was counted a single time. The rearrangement uses TRBV5-6 and TRBJ1-4, with D possibly TRBD1 on 5 matching bases. The V and J ends lost 0 bases and 10 bases respectively, with 13 bases between them. Germline V CDR1 and CDR2: SGHDT, YYEEEE. The CDR3 is made up of 14 amino acids. The CDR3 DNA follows: TGTGCCAGCAGCTTGGCTGGGGCGCTGGGAAAACTGTTTTTT. The encoded protein is CASSLAGALGKLFF.

The sample holds a few counts of this clone. This chain connects TRBV2 to TRBJ1-1, with 7 bases matching TRBD1. The CDR3 runs 13 residues. Germline V gene lookup returns CDR1 SNHLY and CDR2 FYNNEI. The trim removed 6 bases at V and 1 base at J, leaving 2 bases unmatched. CDR3 sequence: CASRRTGNTEAFF. CDR3 DNA: TGTGCCAGCAGAAGGACAGGGAACACTGAAGCTTTCTTT.